This entry lists 29 T cell receptor beta chains sequenced from one sample in a study of shared clonotypes between healthy human individuals. Some clones are missing from TCRdb's copy, which holds only in-frame ones; the method was immunoSEQ multiplex PCR. The table lists about 480,000 clones, roughly 85% of them singletons. The material sequenced was PBMCs. Every receptor here comes from a woman in her thirties or forties in good health. Some clones in this sample may be carry-over from other donors' samples.

The chain couples TRBV4-2 to TRBJ2-1; tentative D call: TRBD2 (6 bases). V dropped 0 bases and J dropped 5 bases, with 14 bases sitting between them. There are 16 residues in the CDR3. Germline V gene sequence: CDR1 LGHNA, CDR2 YNFKEQ. The CDR3 loop reads CASSQEGGERDNEQFF. CDR3 bases: TGTGCCAGCAGCCAAGAAGGAGGGGAGCGGGACAATGAGCAGTTCTTC.

For this clone: This specimen includes other DNA sequences encoding the same CDR3. V and J are TRBV5-1 and TRBJ2-3, with 10 bases fitting TRBD2. Losses at the gene ends were 2 bases for V and 4 bases for J; bases not matched to a gene: 4. The CDR3 length is 15 residues. Germline CDR1 and CDR2: SGHRS and YFSETQ. The CDR3 region has the DNA TGCGCCAGCAGCTTAGCGGGAGGGCCAGCAGATACGCAGTATTTT. Translation gives CASSLAGGPADTQYF.

The chain has TRBV5-1 and TRBJ2-1; 8 bases align to TRBD2. Germline V gene sequence: CDR1 SGHRS, CDR2 YFSETQ. The CDR3 contains 15 residues. V was pared by 3 bases and J by 4 bases, with 6 bases of the junction left unmatched. CDR3 DNA: TGCGCCAGCAGCTCGAGCGGGAGTCGGTACAATGAGCAGTTCTTC. The encoded protein is CASSSSGSRYNEQFF.

This clone has a single count. The chain couples TRBV7-3 to TRBJ1-5, with D maybe TRBD1 (6 bases). The CDR3 is made up of 14 amino acids. Trimming pared 0 bases from V and 9 bases from J, leaving 12 bases between. CDR1 SGHTA and CDR2 FQGTGA come from the germline V gene. This chain's CDR3 is CASSLTGGGGPQHF. The CDR3 DNA reads TGTGCCAGCAGCTTAACAGGGGGAGGTGGGCCCCAGCATTTT.

The gene calls are TRBV11-2 and TRBJ1-1, with D unresolved. Germline V lookup: CDR1 SGHAT, CDR2 FQNNGV. The V and J ends lost 2 bases and 7 bases respectively, with 8 bases between them. The CDR3 loop spans 12 amino acids. This CDR3 reads CASSLLGLEAFF. CDR3 nucleotides: TGTGCCAGCAGCTTATTAGGCCTTGAAGCTTTCTTT.

This clone was seen many times. The chain has TRBV6-4 and TRBJ2-1; no clear D. V was pared by 5 bases and J by 5 bases, with 10 bases between. The germline CDR1 and CDR2 sequences are MRHNA and SNTAGT. The CDR3 has 13 amino acids. In nucleotides, the CDR3 is TGTGCCAGCAGTCCCTCAGAAAACAATGAGCAGTTCTTC. Its translation is CASSPSENNEQFF.

The chain carries TRBV14 and TRBJ2-5, with D perhaps assigned TRBD1 or TRBD2 (5 bases each). Germline V lookup: CDR1 SGHDN, CDR2 FVKESK. The V gene lost 0 bases and the J gene lost 12 bases, with 17 bases spanning the gap. This CDR3 spans 14 amino acids. CDR3 nucleotide sequence: TGTGCCAGCAGCCAAGATCGGGGACGACATGGGAAGTACTTC. This gives the protein CASSQDRGRHGKYF.

This chain connects TRBV7-8 to TRBJ2-6; maybe TRBD2 (5 bases). Trimming took off 5 bases at V and 0 bases at J, with 11 bases between the two ends. CDR1 is SGHVS and CDR2 is FQNEAQ in the germline V gene. This CDR3 is built from 16 residues. CDR3 bases: TGTGCCAGCAGCCCAACCACTAGCTCTGGGGCCAACGTCCTGACTTTC. Its protein is CASSPTTSSGANVLTF.

The V and J genes are TRBV2 and TRBJ2-7; weak D call: TRBD1 (5 bases). Trimming removed 7 bases at V and 5 bases at J, with 9 bases between. Looked up from germline, CDR1 is SNHLY and CDR2 is FYNNEI. This CDR3 region has 11 residues. For the CDR3, the DNA is TGTGCCAGCACCCAGACAGACGAGCAGTACTTC. This translates into CASTQTDEQYF.

The V gene is TRBV4-2, the J gene TRBJ2-2, with 8 bases matching TRBD2. J was trimmed by 4 bases and V by 0 bases; bases with no gene match: 7. This CDR3 is 17 amino acids long. Germline values: CDR1 LGHNA, CDR2 YNFKEQ. CDR3 protein: CASSQDGVGRGTGELFF. Here the CDR3 DNA reads TGTGCCAGCAGCCAAGATGGTGTCGGGAGGGGCACCGGGGAGCTGTTTTTT.

This chain uses TRBV9 with TRBJ2-7; 10 nucleotides agree with TRBD2. The V gene's germline CDR1 is SGDLS and CDR2 YYNGEE. Unmatched junction bases numbered 5, after V lost 0 bases and J lost 2 bases. The CDR3 length is 16 residues. The CDR3 region is CASSVGGSGRAYEQYF. CDR3 nucleotide sequence: TGTGCCAGCAGCGTAGGGGGAAGCGGGAGGGCCTACGAGCAGTACTTC.

This clone was recorded at least ten times. The chain joins TRBV9 to TRBJ1-4; 8 positions match TRBD1. Germline V CDR1 and CDR2: SGDLS, YYNGEE. The CDR3 sequence is 14 residues long. J was trimmed by 3 bases and V by 4 bases; bases with no gene match: 2. The CDR3 DNA reads as TGTGCCAGCAGCACAGGGGGGGCTAATGAAAAACTGTTTTTT. Translating it yields CASSTGGANEKLFF.

V gene TRBV18 combines with J gene TRBJ1-2; maybe TRBD1 (5 bases). This CDR3 is 15 amino acids long. CDR1 and CDR2 (germline): KGHSH, LQKENI. V lost 6 bases to trimming and J lost 8 bases, with 22 bases between them. CDR3 nucleotides: TGTGCCAGCTCTGAGTCCGGGACGCCTAATAAGGGCTACACCTTC. Amino acid sequence: CASSESGTPNKGYTF. The full variable domain, its missing parts supplied by reference TRBV18 and TRBJ1-2, is NAGVMQNPRHLVRRRGQEARLRCSPMKGHSHVYWYRQLPEEGLKFMVYLQKENIIDESGMPKERFSAEFPKEGPSILRIQQVVRGDSAAYFCASSESGTPNKGYTFGSGTRLTVV.

The rearrangement uses TRBV5-1 and TRBJ2-1; D is possibly TRBD1 (6 bases). From germline, CDR1 is SGHRS and CDR2 YFSETQ. Trimming cost V 0 bases and J 6 bases, with 10 bases left between them. This CDR3 comprises 14 residues. CDR3 sequence: CASSLVQGLNEQFF. Written as DNA, the CDR3 is TGCGCCAGCAGCTTGGTTCAGGGGCTCAATGAGCAGTTCTTC.

V and J are TRBV9 and TRBJ2-6; tentative D call: TRBD2 (5 bases). Germline V gene lookup returns CDR1 SGDLS and CDR2 YYNGEE. V lost 5 bases to trimming and J lost 1 base, with 10 bases between them. CDR3 length: 15 amino acids. The CDR3 protein is CASRRTGSGANVLTF. The CDR3 nucleotides read TGTGCCAGCAGACGGACTGGGTCTGGGGCCAACGTCCTGACTTTC.

The chain employs TRBV30 and TRBJ2-5; TRBD1 aligns across 10 bases. Germline trimming cut 3 bases from V and 5 bases from J; bases unmatched to any gene: 12. The CDR3 loop spans 16 amino acids. From germline, CDR1 is GTSNPN and CDR2 SVGIG (reference sequence). The CDR3 sequence is CAWSQRTGGFVETQYF. The CDR3 coding sequence is TGTGCCTGGAGCCAAAGGACAGGGGGGTTTGTGGAGACCCAGTACTTC.

This chain uses TRBV5-8 with TRBJ1-1; D uncertain. Germline V lookup: CDR1 SGHTS, CDR2 YDEGEE. This CDR3 region has 14 residues. Trimming removed 1 base at V and 6 bases at J, with 13 bases between. The CDR3 nucleotides are TGTGCCAGCAGCTTGCGGCTGGACGGCGCTGAAGCTTTCTTT. Amino acid sequence: CASSLRLDGAEAFF.

The DNA for the CDR3 is TGTGCCAGTAGTATAGATCATGGCGACGCCCTCTCCTACGAGCAGTACTTC. Translating gives CASSIDHGDALSYEQYF. This chain connects TRBV19 to TRBJ2-7; D is ambiguous. The CDR3 sequence is 17 residues long. Deletions cut 0 bases from V and 0 bases from J, with 15 bases between. The germline gives CDR1 LNHDA, CDR2 SQIVND (reference sequence).

This clone was observed a few times. V usage is TRBV2 and J usage is TRBJ1-4, with 10 bases identical to TRBD1. V shed 5 bases, J shed 7 bases, and the junction held 4 bases outside the gene matches. Germline assignment: CDR1 SNHLY and CDR2 FYNNEI. The CDR3 consists of 14 residues. The CDR3 nucleotides are TGTGCCAGCAGTCCCGGGACAGGGGCTGAAAAACTGTTTTTT. This encodes CASSPGTGAEKLFF.

The chain combines TRBV4-2 with TRBJ2-5, with D possibly being TRBD1 or TRBD2 (5 bases each). CDR3 length: 14 residues. CDR1 is LGHNA and CDR2 is YNFKEQ in the germline V gene. Trimming left V 1 base short and J 5 bases short, with 11 bases between. CDR3 loop: CASSQAGSGETQYF. For the CDR3, the DNA is TGTGCCAGCAGCCAAGCAGGGTCGGGGGAGACCCAGTACTTC.

The chain couples TRBV7-2 to TRBJ1-1; possibly TRBD1 for D (5 bases). This CDR3 has 16 residues. Trimming pared 5 bases from V and 1 base from J, leaving 17 bases between. CDR1 is SGHTA and CDR2 is FQGNSA in the germline V gene. CDR3 DNA: TGTGCCAGCAGCATAAGGGGTGAGGGGAAGAACACTGAAGCTTTCTTT. Its protein product is CASSIRGEGKNTEAFF.

V and J are TRBV20-1 and TRBJ2-7; the D is unclear. Between the trimmed V and J ends, which lost 4 bases and 3 bases, there was a span of 7 bases. The CDR3 runs 11 residues. The germline V gene encodes CDR1 DFQATT and CDR2 SNEGSKA (reference sequence). The chain's CDR3 is CSAKEVYEQYF. For the CDR3, the DNA is TGCAGTGCTAAGGAAGTCTACGAGCAGTACTTC.

This clone was found a few times. The V and J genes are TRBV13 and TRBJ2-2, with 10 bases identical to TRBD1. Germline V gives CDR1 PRHDT, CDR2 FYEKMQ (reference sequence). This CDR3 is built from 16 residues. The V segment lost 5 bases and the J segment 5 bases; nucleotides outside the gene matches: 8. The CDR3 DNA reads TGTGCCAGCAGCACACGACAGGGGGCGCGAACCGGGGAGCTGTTTTTT. Translating it yields CASSTRQGARTGELFF.

The V and J genes are TRBV7-6 and TRBJ2-7, with 8 bases that match TRBD1. Per the germline V gene, CDR1 is SGHVS and CDR2 is FNYEAQ. The CDR3 contains 15 residues. After removal of 1 base from V and 3 bases from J, the junction contained 5 bases not matched to a gene. CDR3 loop: CASSLGRGPHYEQYF. DNA of the CDR3: TGTGCCAGCAGCTTAGGCAGGGGGCCCCACTACGAGCAGTACTTC.

The chain is built from TRBV13 and TRBJ2-1; D is uncertain. The CDR3 contains 16 residues. V lost 2 bases, J lost 0 bases, and 11 bases lay in between. CDR1 is PRHDT and CDR2 is FYEKMQ in the germline V gene (reference sequence). The CDR3 loop is CASSLRPLNSYNEQFF. CDR3 DNA: TGTGCCAGCAGCTTACGCCCACTAAACTCCTACAATGAGCAGTTCTTC.

V usage is TRBV2 and J usage is TRBJ1-4, with TRBD1 identical over 9 bases. The CDR3 loop spans 14 amino acids. CDR1 and CDR2 from the germline V gene are SNHLY and FYNNEI. Trimming took 7 bases from V and 8 from J; bases not matched to a gene: 8. The CDR3 DNA follows: TGTGCCAGCACAGCAACAGGGGGCGCGGAAAAACTGTTTTTT. Amino acids: CASTATGGAEKLFF.

This rearrangement joins TRBV7-8 to TRBJ1-2; TRBD1 matches at 7 bases. The germline V gene has CDR1 SGHVS and CDR2 FQNEAQ. The CDR3 is made up of 13 amino acids. Unmatched junction bases numbered 6, after V lost 3 bases and J lost 8 bases. This chain's CDR3 is CASSFTGVGGYTF. As DNA, the CDR3 is TGTGCCAGCAGCTTTACAGGGGTGGGAGGCTACACCTTC.

The CDR3 coding sequence is TGTGCCAGCAGCTTATTGGGATACGAGCAGTACTTC. Encoded protein: CASSLLGYEQYF. The genes are TRBV7-2 and TRBJ2-7; D is ambiguous. The ends were cut back, 2 bases at V and 4 bases at J, with 6 bases in the middle. Germline V lookup: CDR1 SGHTA, CDR2 FQGNSA. This CDR3 is built from 12 residues.

This chain joins TRBV29-1 and TRBJ2-5; D unclear. The tail of the sequence fits TRBJ2-7 better, so the J call may be wrong. The CDR3 sequence is 14 residues long. Germline-derived CDR1 and CDR2 are SQVTM and ANQGSEA. In DNA, the CDR3 is TGCAGCGTTGAAATGGGATCCGAGACCTACGAGCAGTACTTC. Protein product: CSVEMGSETYEQYF.